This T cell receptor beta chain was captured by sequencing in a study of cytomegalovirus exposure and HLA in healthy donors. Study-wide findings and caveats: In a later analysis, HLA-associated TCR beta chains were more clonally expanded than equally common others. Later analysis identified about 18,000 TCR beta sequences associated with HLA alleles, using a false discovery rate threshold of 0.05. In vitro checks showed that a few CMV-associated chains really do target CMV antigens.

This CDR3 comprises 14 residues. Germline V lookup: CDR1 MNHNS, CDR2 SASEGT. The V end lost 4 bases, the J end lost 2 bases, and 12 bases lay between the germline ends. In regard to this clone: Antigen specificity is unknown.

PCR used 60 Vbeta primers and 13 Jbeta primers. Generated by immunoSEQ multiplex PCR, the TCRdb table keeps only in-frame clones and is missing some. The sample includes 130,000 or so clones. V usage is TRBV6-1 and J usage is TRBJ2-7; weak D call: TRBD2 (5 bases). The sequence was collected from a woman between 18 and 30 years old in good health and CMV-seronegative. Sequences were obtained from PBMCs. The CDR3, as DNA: TGTGCCAGCAGTGCGGCGGGCCCAACCTACGAGCAGTACTTC. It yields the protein CASSAAGPTYEQYF.